The rows below give T cell receptor beta chains drawn from one sample of a study of cytomegalovirus exposure and HLA in healthy donors. Method: immunoSEQ multiplex PCR; TCRdb's copy keeps in-frame clones and lacks some. In the table there are roughly 350,000 clones, about nine tenths of which are singletons. The sequenced material came from PBMCs. These receptors all stem from a woman aged 18-29 years in good health and CMV-seronegative. Both conserved end residues are part of each CDR3. Fields, in order: clone size, J gene, D gene, V gene, CDR3 protein, CDR3 DNA. D genes are given only for firm matches. A clone size is listed for some rows: how often the clone was seen (once, few, many), or a class if it is expanded.

clone_size: .
j_call: TRBJ1-4
d_call: TRBD1
v_call: TRBV4-2
cdr3_aa: CASSPSVGTGDEKLFF
cdr3_nt: TGTGCCAGCAGCCCATCCGTCGGGACAGGGGATGAAAAACTGTTTTTT

clone_size: .
j_call: TRBJ1-5
d_call: .
v_call: TRBV2
cdr3_aa: CASSLLGSSNQPQHF
cdr3_nt: TGTGCCAGCAGTCTATTGGGCAGTAGCAATCAGCCCCAGCATTTT

clone_size: .
j_call: TRBJ2-7
d_call: TRBD2
v_call: TRBV4-1
cdr3_aa: CASSQVVTSGPYEQYF
cdr3_nt: TGCGCCAGCAGCCAAGTGGTCACTAGCGGTCCCTACGAGCAGTACTTC

clone_size: .
j_call: TRBJ2-5
d_call: .
v_call: TRBV4-3
cdr3_aa: CASSQGYRESQETQYF
cdr3_nt: TGCGCCAGCAGCCAAGGATACAGGGAATCCCAAGAGACCCAGTACTTC

clone_size: .
j_call: TRBJ1-1
d_call: .
v_call: TRBV7-2
cdr3_aa: CASSSPPDNSFF
cdr3_nt: TGTGCCAGCAGCTCACCCCCCGACAATTCTTTCTTT

clone_size: .
j_call: TRBJ1-2
d_call: TRBD1
v_call: TRBV15
cdr3_aa: CATSREGTGGVYGYTF
cdr3_nt: TGTGCCACCAGCAGAGAAGGGACAGGAGGTGTCTATGGCTACACCTTC

clone_size: .
j_call: TRBJ2-7
d_call: TRBD1
v_call: TRBV5-1
cdr3_aa: CASSLAGTGKEQYF
cdr3_nt: TGCGCCAGCAGCTTGGCCGGGACAGGGAAGGAGCAGTACTTC

clone_size: .
j_call: TRBJ2-1
d_call: .
v_call: TRBV5-1
cdr3_aa: CASSLGGGGGPGNEQFF
cdr3_nt: TGCGCCAGCAGCTTGGGGGGCGGCGGCGGCCCAGGGAATGAGCAGTTCTTC

clone_size: .
j_call: TRBJ1-5
d_call: .
v_call: TRBV5-6
cdr3_aa: CASSLRTQSNQPQHF
cdr3_nt: TGTGCCAGCAGCTTGCGGACACAAAGCAATCAGCCCCAGCATTTT

clone_size: once
j_call: TRBJ2-1
d_call: TRBD2
v_call: TRBV18
cdr3_aa: CASSLLAYNEQFF
cdr3_nt: TGTGCCAGCTCACTACTAGCGTACAATGAGCAGTTCTTC

clone_size: .
j_call: TRBJ2-5
d_call: .
v_call: TRBV6-6
cdr3_aa: CASSYGTSQETQYF
cdr3_nt: TGTGCCAGCAGTTACGGTACTAGCCAAGAGACCCAGTACTTC

clone_size: .
j_call: TRBJ2-3
d_call: TRBD2
v_call: TRBV7-9
cdr3_aa: CASSLVAGLAGATDTQYF
cdr3_nt: TGTGCCAGCAGCTTAGTAGCGGGACTAGCGGGAGCAACAGATACGCAGTATTTT

clone_size: .
j_call: TRBJ2-1
d_call: TRBD2
v_call: TRBV2
cdr3_aa: CASRGTSGRNEQFF
cdr3_nt: TGTGCCAGCAGAGGGACTAGCGGGAGGAATGAGCAGTTCTTC

clone_size: .
j_call: TRBJ2-2
d_call: .
v_call: TRBV27
cdr3_aa: CASSLGSGANTGELFF
cdr3_nt: TGTGCCAGCAGTTTAGGGTCGGGGGCGAACACCGGGGAGCTGTTTTTT

clone_size: .
j_call: TRBJ1-1
d_call: .
v_call: TRBV9
cdr3_aa: CASSVGQGTSEAFF
cdr3_nt: TGTGCCAGCAGCGTAGGGCAGGGCACATCTGAAGCTTTCTTT

clone_size: few
j_call: TRBJ1-2
d_call: .
v_call: TRBV27
cdr3_aa: CASRTEDYGYTF
cdr3_nt: TGTGCCAGCAGGACAGAAGACTATGGCTACACCTTC

clone_size: .
j_call: TRBJ1-3
d_call: .
v_call: TRBV30
cdr3_aa: CASPGHSGNTIYF
cdr3_nt: TGTGCCTCTCCGGGACACTCTGGAAACACCATATATTTT

clone_size: .
j_call: TRBJ2-7
d_call: TRBD2
v_call: TRBV9
cdr3_aa: CASSVVAGDEQYF
cdr3_nt: TGTGCCAGCAGCGTAGTGGCGGGGGACGAGCAGTACTTC

clone_size: .
j_call: TRBJ2-5
d_call: TRBD2
v_call: TRBV19
cdr3_aa: CASSIIPGGNQETQYF
cdr3_nt: TGTGCCAGTAGTATCATCCCGGGAGGAAACCAAGAGACCCAGTACTTC

clone_size: .
j_call: TRBJ2-3
d_call: TRBD2
v_call: TRBV6-5
cdr3_aa: CASSGLAGVRDTQYF
cdr3_nt: TGTGCCAGCAGTGGACTAGCGGGAGTACGAGATACGCAGTATTTT

clone_size: .
j_call: TRBJ1-2
d_call: .
v_call: TRBV9
cdr3_aa: CASSPRQSDYYGYTF
cdr3_nt: TGTGCCAGCAGCCCCCGACAGTCGGATTACTATGGCTACACCTTC

clone_size: many
j_call: TRBJ2-1
d_call: .
v_call: TRBV7-9
cdr3_aa: CASSSTVNEQFF
cdr3_nt: TGTGCCAGCAGCTCGACTGTAAATGAGCAGTTCTTC

clone_size: .
j_call: TRBJ2-7
d_call: .
v_call: TRBV28
cdr3_aa: CASSFYRDEQYF
cdr3_nt: TGTGCCAGCAGTTTTTACAGGGACGAGCAGTACTTC

clone_size: .
j_call: TRBJ2-7
d_call: .
v_call: TRBV7-2
cdr3_aa: CASSHPLGGGPYEQYF
cdr3_nt: TGTGCCAGCAGCCACCCTCTAGGGGGAGGGCCCTACGAGCAGTACTTC

clone_size: .
j_call: TRBJ1-5
d_call: TRBD1
v_call: TRBV28
cdr3_aa: CASGLDRDDQPQHF
cdr3_nt: TGTGCCAGCGGACTGGACAGGGATGATCAGCCCCAGCATTTT

clone_size: .
j_call: TRBJ2-1
d_call: TRBD2
v_call: TRBV5-1
cdr3_aa: CASGRLAGGPNEQFF
cdr3_nt: TGCGCCAGCGGCCGACTAGCGGGAGGACCCAATGAGCAGTTCTTC

clone_size: few
j_call: TRBJ1-5
d_call: TRBD1
v_call: TRBV2
cdr3_aa: CASSELGQGWQPQHF
cdr3_nt: TGTGCCAGCAGTGAACTGGGACAGGGTTGGCAGCCCCAGCATTTT

clone_size: .
j_call: TRBJ1-5
d_call: .
v_call: TRBV16
cdr3_aa: CASSQSERGVDQPQHF
cdr3_nt: TGTGCCAGCAGCCAATCGGAAAGGGGCGTTGATCAGCCCCAGCATTTT

clone_size: many
j_call: TRBJ2-2
d_call: TRBD2
v_call: TRBV5-1
cdr3_aa: CASSLPSGSAGGGELFF
cdr3_nt: TGCGCCAGCAGCTTACCTAGCGGGAGCGCCGGAGGCGGGGAGCTGTTTTTT

clone_size: .
j_call: TRBJ1-2
d_call: .
v_call: TRBV6-5
cdr3_aa: CASSYGEGLYGYTF
cdr3_nt: TGTGCCAGCAGTTACGGGGAGGGCCTATATGGCTACACCTTC

clone_size: .
j_call: TRBJ2-5
d_call: .
v_call: TRBV9
cdr3_aa: CASSVDGRQETQYF
cdr3_nt: TGTGCCAGCAGCGTAGATGGCAGACAAGAGACCCAGTACTTC

clone_size: few
j_call: TRBJ1-2
d_call: .
v_call: TRBV4-2
cdr3_aa: CASSQQGGYTF
cdr3_nt: TGTGCCAGCAGCCAACAGGGGGGCTACACCTTC

clone_size: .
j_call: TRBJ2-7
d_call: .
v_call: TRBV5-1
cdr3_aa: CASSLQGGPYEQYF
cdr3_nt: TGCGCCAGCAGCTTACAGGGGGGGCCCTACGAGCAGTACTTC

clone_size: .
j_call: TRBJ1-1
d_call: TRBD1
v_call: TRBV27
cdr3_aa: CASSQRQGFGTEAFF
cdr3_nt: TGTGCCAGCAGTCAACGACAGGGGTTTGGCACTGAAGCTTTCTTT

clone_size: .
j_call: TRBJ2-7
d_call: TRBD2
v_call: TRBV10-3
cdr3_aa: CAISDAVAGSYEQYF
cdr3_nt: TGTGCCATCAGTGACGCTGTAGCGGGGTCCTACGAGCAGTACTTC

clone_size: .
j_call: TRBJ2-2
d_call: TRBD2
v_call: TRBV25-1
cdr3_aa: CASSEWEREPGELFF
cdr3_nt: TGTGCCAGCAGTGAGTGGGAGCGGGAGCCCGGGGAGCTGTTTTTT

clone_size: once
j_call: TRBJ2-6
d_call: TRBD1
v_call: TRBV4-3
cdr3_aa: CASSHQGDPGANVLTF
cdr3_nt: TGCGCCAGCAGCCATCAGGGGGACCCTGGGGCCAACGTCCTGACTTTC

clone_size: .
j_call: TRBJ2-1
d_call: .
v_call: TRBV2
cdr3_aa: CASSDMRYNEQFF
cdr3_nt: TGTGCCAGCAGTGATATGAGATACAATGAGCAGTTCTTC

clone_size: .
j_call: TRBJ2-7
d_call: .
v_call: TRBV19
cdr3_aa: CASGQGPIPSF
cdr3_nt: TGTGCCAGTGGGCAGGGCCCCATTCCCTCCTTC

clone_size: .
j_call: TRBJ2-3
d_call: TRBD2
v_call: TRBV27
cdr3_aa: CASRTAGVGDTQYF
cdr3_nt: TGTGCCAGTAGAACGGCGGGGGTAGGAGATACGCAGTATTTT

clone_size: .
j_call: TRBJ1-3
d_call: TRBD1
v_call: TRBV7-9
cdr3_aa: CASSSGQGLFYSGNTIYF
cdr3_nt: TGTGCCAGCAGCTCGGGACAGGGGTTATTTTACTCTGGAAACACCATATATTTT

clone_size: .
j_call: TRBJ2-1
d_call: .
v_call: TRBV5-4
cdr3_aa: CASRLGLTNEQFF
cdr3_nt: TGTGCCAGCAGGTTGGGACTCACCAATGAGCAGTTCTTC

clone_size: once
j_call: TRBJ1-1
d_call: .
v_call: TRBV6-6
cdr3_aa: CASSYSSKNTEAFF
cdr3_nt: TGTGCCAGCAGTTACTCGTCCAAGAACACTGAAGCTTTCTTT

clone_size: .
j_call: TRBJ2-5
d_call: .
v_call: TRBV7-8
cdr3_aa: CASSLNRGHWETQYF
cdr3_nt: TGTGCCAGCAGCTTAAATAGGGGTCACTGGGAGACCCAGTACTTC

clone_size: .
j_call: TRBJ1-5
d_call: TRBD1
v_call: TRBV4-1
cdr3_aa: CASSHPGQAGQPQHF
cdr3_nt: TGCGCCAGCAGCCATCCGGGACAGGCGGGTCAGCCCCAGCATTTT